This T cell receptor beta chain was recovered during a study of T-cell memory formation after mild COVID-19. Across the whole study: Largely, TCR clusters stayed within a single donor. The study, taken as a whole, reports: Mainly CM and EM harbored the contracting CD4+ clones; mainly EMRA harbored the CD8+ ones. The SARS-CoV-2 specificity of second-wave clones reaching peak at day 37 remained unverified. Balance between CD4 and CD8 was seen in clones contracting day 15 to 85, and a CD4+ lean was seen in later expanders.

V gave up 0 bases and J gave up 0 bases, with 12 bases separating them. CDR3 length equals 16 residues. Germline CDR1 reads DFQATT; CDR2 reads SNEGSKA (reference sequence). TCRdb redid the calling of the 5' RACE reads with MiXCR, one entry per CDR3 protein. The data contain around 30,000 distinct CDR3 sequences, around 12% of them singletons. This clonotype was recorded many times. The antigen remains undetermined. Material for sequencing was PBMCs or a T cell subset sorted from them (not recorded which). The rearrangement uses TRBV20-1 and TRBJ2-1; D might be TRBD2 (5 bases). The TCR comes from an adult woman who had mild COVID-19 (a few samples of this study predate the infection). Cell type and time point are not known. The CDR3 sequence is CSARDLSGPSYNEQFF. CDR3 DNA sequence: TGCAGTGCTAGAGATCTAAGCGGACCCTCCTACAATGAGCAGTTCTTC.